This T cell receptor (beta chain) is drawn from a study of preoperative IRX-2 immunotherapy in early breast cancer. This clone was seen only once. TCRdb keeps only in-frame clones here, not all; method: immunoSEQ multiplex PCR. Here the sample spans approximately 98,000 clones, roughly 85% being singletons. The treatment was: preoperative locoregional IRX-2 cytokine immunotherapy. Samples came from a phase Ib trial of preoperative locoregional IRX-2 cytokine immunotherapy. This receptor was obtained from a human donor with breast cancer. The sample was tumor tissue, taken after IRX-2 immunotherapy.

The CDR3: CASSSSRGLGANVLTF. The CDR3 DNA reads as TGCGCCAGCAGCTCTAGCAGGGGGTTAGGGGCCAACGTCCTGACTTTC. The chain couples TRBV5-1 to TRBJ2-6, with 7 bases matching TRBD1. The junction had 7 bases not matched to a gene; V was cut back by 3 bases and J by 4 bases. CDR3 length equals 16 residues. Looked up from germline, CDR1 is SGHRS and CDR2 is YFSETQ.